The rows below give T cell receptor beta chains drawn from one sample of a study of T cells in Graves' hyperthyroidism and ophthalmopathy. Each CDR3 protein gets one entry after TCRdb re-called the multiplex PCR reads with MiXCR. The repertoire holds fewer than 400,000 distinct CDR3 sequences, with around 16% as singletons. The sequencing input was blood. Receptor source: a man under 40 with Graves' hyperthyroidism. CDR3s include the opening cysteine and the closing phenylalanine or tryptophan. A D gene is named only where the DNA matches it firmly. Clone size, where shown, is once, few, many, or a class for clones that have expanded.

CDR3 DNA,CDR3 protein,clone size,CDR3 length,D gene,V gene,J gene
TGTGCCAGCAGCAGGCGGGGGGACTCCTACAATGAGCAGTTCTTC,CASSRRGDSYNEQFF,many,15,TRBD2,TRBV11-1,TRBJ2-1
TGCGCCAGCAGCTTGGTTCGCAATGAGCAGTTCTTC,CASSLVRNEQFF,many,12,NA,TRBV5-1,TRBJ2-1
TGTGCCAGCAGAGGGGGCCGGCTTAATGAAAAACTGTTTTTT,CASRGGRLNEKLFF,NA,14,TRBD1,TRBV2,TRBJ1-4
TGTGCCAGCAGCCCGCCTCGATACAATGAGCAGTTCTTC,CASSPPRYNEQFF,many,13,NA,TRBV7-8,TRBJ2-1
TGTGCCAGCAGCCACCAACAGGGAGCCTACGAGCAGTACTTC,CASSHQQGAYEQYF,many,14,NA,TRBV28,TRBJ2-7
TGTGCCAGCAGCTTAAGGGCTAGCGGGAGTCTACGCGATGAGCAGTTCTTC,CASSLRASGSLRDEQFF,many,17,TRBD2,TRBV13,TRBJ2-1
TGCGCCAGCAGCCAAGATCCCCCAGATGAGCAGTTCTTC,CASSQDPPDEQFF,few,13,NA,TRBV4-1,TRBJ2-1
TGTGCCAGCAGCTATCCAGGGGCCTCATCCTACGAGCAGTACTTC,CASSYPGASSYEQYF,few,15,NA,TRBV7-9,TRBJ2-7
TGTGCCAGCAGTGAAGGATCGGCAGCCTATAGCAATCAGCCCCAGCATTTT,CASSEGSAAYSNQPQHF,many,17,NA,TRBV6-1,TRBJ1-5
TGTGCCAGCAGCTCCGCCGGAGGGGCAGATACGCAGTATTTT,CASSSAGGADTQYF,NA,14,NA,TRBV7-3,TRBJ2-3
TGTGCCAGCAGTCCCTCGGGACTAGCGGGATCATTTGAGCAGTTCTTC,CASSPSGLAGSFEQFF,few,16,TRBD2,TRBV27,TRBJ2-1
TGTGCCAGCATCAATCGGTGGGAGGGCCTGGAGCAGTACTTC,CASINRWEGLEQYF,many,14,TRBD2,TRBV27,TRBJ2-7
TGTGCCAGCACCCAGGGGGGGTGGGGCACAGATACGCAGTATTTT,CASTQGGWGTDTQYF,NA,15,NA,TRBV27,TRBJ2-3
TGTGCCAGCAGTCGCCGCAGTGGAAGCAATCAGCCCCAGCATTTT,CASSRRSGSNQPQHF,NA,15,NA,TRBV6-1,TRBJ1-5
TGCAGTGCTAGTTCGGCACTAGCGGGAGGAGTCACCGGGGAGCTGTTTTTT,CSASSALAGGVTGELFF,few,17,TRBD2,TRBV20-1,TRBJ2-2
TGTGCCAGCAGCCAGGGGGCCTACTCCTACGAGCAGTACTTC,CASSQGAYSYEQYF,many,14,TRBD1,TRBV11-2,TRBJ2-7
TGTGCCAGCAGCGCGGGGGGACACATGAACACTGAAGCTTTCTTT,CASSAGGHMNTEAFF,many,15,NA,TRBV9,TRBJ1-1
TGCAGTGCCACTAGCACAGATACGCAGTATTTT,CSATSTDTQYF,many,11,NA,TRBV20-1,TRBJ2-3
TGCGCCAGCAGCTCGCCTCAGGGGGGGTTTCAGACCGGGGAGCTGTTTTTT,CASSSPQGGFQTGELFF,NA,17,NA,TRBV5-1,TRBJ2-2
TGCGCCAGCAGTTCACCGGGACACCTCACAGATACGCAGTATTTT,CASSSPGHLTDTQYF,few,15,NA,TRBV5-1,TRBJ2-3
TGTGCCAGCAGCCAAGAGTTGGCGGGGGATACGCAGTATTTT,CASSQELAGDTQYF,many,14,NA,TRBV3-1,TRBJ2-3
TGTGCCAGCAGCACCGGACAGCCGAGCTCCTACGAGCAGTACTTC,CASSTGQPSSYEQYF,NA,15,NA,TRBV6-1,TRBJ2-7
TGTGCCTGGAGTGTAAAGGGGGGCTACACCTTC,CAWSVKGGYTF,many,11,NA,TRBV30,TRBJ1-2
TGTGCCAGCCCAGTCGCGGAAGGTTACACTGAAGCTTTCTTT,CASPVAEGYTEAFF,many,14,NA,TRBV2,TRBJ1-1
TGTGCCAGCAGTCTAGGGGGGGGTAAGCGGGGCACAGATACGCAGTATTTT,CASSLGGGKRGTDTQYF,many,17,NA,TRBV28,TRBJ2-3
TGTGCCAGCTCACCATCATCTGCCGGAGGGAGCGGGGAGCTGTGTTTT,CASSPSSAGGSGELCF,NA,16,TRBD2,TRBV18,TRBJ2-2
TGCGCCAGCAGCGATCCTAGCGGAGGTAATGAGCAGTTCTTC,CASSDPSGGNEQFF,NA,14,TRBD2,TRBV5-1,TRBJ2-1
TGTGCCAGCAGTTTGCGGGAGTACGGGGAGCTGTTTTTT,CASSLREYGELFF,few,13,TRBD2,TRBV12-3/TRBV12-4,TRBJ2-2
TGTGCCAGCTCCGTGCTGGGGGTTGGAAACACCATATATTTT,CASSVLGVGNTIYF,many,14,NA,TRBV11-2,TRBJ1-3
TGTGCCAGCAGCCAAAGCGGGACAACATCCTACGAGCAGTACTTC,CASSQSGTTSYEQYF,few,15,NA,TRBV4-2,TRBJ2-7
TGTGCTAGCAGCTTACGACAGGGGGCTACGGAGACCCAGTACTTC,CASSLRQGATETQYF,few,15,TRBD1,TRBV7-7,TRBJ2-5
TGCGCCAGCAGCTCGGGACAGGGGCTTTTTGATACGCAGTATTTT,CASSSGQGLFDTQYF,NA,15,TRBD1,TRBV5-1,TRBJ2-3
TGTGCCAGCGGCCAGGGGGGGGAAGGGGCAGATACGCAATATTTT,CASGQGGEGADTQYF,few,15,NA,TRBV28,TRBJ2-3
TGCGCCAGCATGGTAGCGGGAGCCAACACAGATACGCAGTATTTT,CASMVAGANTDTQYF,NA,15,TRBD2,TRBV4-1,TRBJ2-3
TGTGCCAGCAGCCACGTAGCGGGAGAAACCTACAATGAGCAGTTCTTC,CASSHVAGETYNEQFF,many,16,TRBD2,TRBV3-1,TRBJ2-1
TGTGCCAGCAGCCAAGCCCCTATGGCGGGATACTTTTACAATGAGCAGTTCTTC,CASSQAPMAGYFYNEQFF,NA,18,NA,TRBV3-1,TRBJ2-1
TGCGCCAGCAGCCAAGGGACGGAGAATTCACCCCTCCACTTT,CASSQGTENSPLHF,NA,14,NA,TRBV4-1,TRBJ1-6
TGTGCCAGCAAGTGGCGGACCGGGGAGCTGTTTTTT,CASKWRTGELFF,many,12,NA,TRBV3-1,TRBJ2-2
TGCGCCAGCAGTCGTAGTCCGGGGGTCTACAATGAGCAGTTCTTC,CASSRSPGVYNEQFF,NA,15,NA,TRBV4-1,TRBJ2-1
TGTGCCAGCTCATCAAGCGGTACCTACGAGCAGTACTTC,CASSSSGTYEQYF,many,13,NA,TRBV18,TRBJ2-7
TGTGCCAGTAGTTTCACAGGGGCCACTGAAGCTTTCTTT,CASSFTGATEAFF,once,13,TRBD1,TRBV19,TRBJ1-1
TGTGCCAGCAGCTCGGACAGGGGGCATTCACCCCTCCACTTT,CASSSDRGHSPLHF,many,14,TRBD1,TRBV7-3,TRBJ1-6
TGCAGTGCTCAACTGAACACTGAAGCTTTCTTT,CSAQLNTEAFF,NA,11,NA,TRBV20-1,TRBJ1-1
TGTGCCAGCAGTTTCAATAACTATGGCTACACCTTC,CASSFNNYGYTF,many,12,NA,TRBV12-3/TRBV12-4,TRBJ1-2
TGTGCCAGCAGTCCACGGGGCGGTGGCTACACCTTC,CASSPRGGGYTF,many,12,NA,TRBV2,TRBJ1-2
TGTGCCAGCAGTTCTCAGGGCGACGATGAAGCTTTCTTT,CASSSQGDDEAFF,many,13,NA,TRBV28,TRBJ1-1
TGTGCCAGCAGTTCCTCGACAGGGAAAGGAGGCAATGAGCAGTTCTTC,CASSSSTGKGGNEQFF,medium-sized,16,TRBD1,TRBV28,TRBJ2-1
TGTGCCAGCAGTTTAGGGACAGACCATTACTTAAGCTCCTACGAGCAGTACTTC,CASSLGTDHYLSSYEQYF,many,18,NA,TRBV12-3/TRBV12-4,TRBJ2-7
TGTGCCAGCAGCTCGGGGCTAGCCAAAAACATTCAGTACTTC,CASSSGLAKNIQYF,many,14,NA,TRBV5-6,TRBJ2-4
TGTGCCAGCTCACCAAGGGGACTAGCGGGAGCTTTTGAGCAGTACTTC,CASSPRGLAGAFEQYF,NA,16,TRBD2,TRBV18,TRBJ2-7
TGTGCCAGCAGCGCCTGGAATCAGCCCCAGCATTTT,CASSAWNQPQHF,many,12,NA,TRBV7-9,TRBJ1-5
TGCAGTGCTAGAGATTTCGGGACAGGGTCCCTGGTGATCTATGGCTACACCTTC,CSARDFGTGSLVIYGYTF,many,18,TRBD1,TRBV20-1,TRBJ1-2
TGCAGTGCTAGTCCCTGGACTAGCGGGAGAAGGGCCAAGGGACAGTTCTTC,CSASPWTSGRRAKGQFF,many,17,TRBD2,TRBV20-1,TRBJ2-1
TGTGCCAGCGCCCAATTCGTCGGGACAGGGCACGAGCAGTACTTC,CASAQFVGTGHEQYF,many,15,TRBD1,TRBV19,TRBJ2-7
TGTGCCAGCAGATCCTCCGTGTGGTACGAGCAGTACTTC,CASRSSVWYEQYF,many,13,NA,TRBV28,TRBJ2-7
TGTGCCAGCAGCTTAGATGGCGGGGAGCTGTTTTTT,CASSLDGGELFF,many,12,NA,TRBV7-2,TRBJ2-2
TGCAGTGCTAGAGACCCTCCCGGGTCGGGTCCTAGCACAGATACGCAGTATTTT,CSARDPPGSGPSTDTQYF,many,18,NA,TRBV20-1,TRBJ2-3